This T cell receptor (beta chain) was sequenced during a study of cytomegalovirus exposure and HLA in healthy donors. Study-level background: It was reported in a later analysis that the same platform had been used for the 120 validation repertoires as for the 550 to 700 first-cohort repertoires.

Data came from immunoSEQ multiplex PCR; TCRdb stores just in-frame clones and leaves some out. The top ten clones hold 0.83% of a sample with hundreds of thousands of clones, about nine tenths of them seen once. General study findings and limits: Reports showed the classifier diagnosing cytomegalovirus status with high specificity and sensitivity. In vitro, three CMV-associated chains proved specific for CMV antigens.

Separate from the approximately 670-subject first cohort, the approximately 120-subject validation cohort was the one that the donors belonged to. In regard to this clone: The antigen is not known.

The sequence was collected from a woman aged 18 to 35 in good health and CMV-seronegative. The material sequenced was PBMCs.

The CDR3 reads CASSSPPRNTGELFF. Written as DNA, the CDR3 is TGTGCCAGCAGTTCACCGCCCAGGAACACCGGGGAGCTGTTTTTT. The V call is TRBV28, the J call TRBJ2-2; D gene uncertain. The V gene's germline CDR1 is MDHEN and CDR2 SYDVKM. V lost 4 bases and J 1 base, leaving 10 bases between the germline ends. The CDR3 runs 15 residues. The variable domain in full, completed from reference TRBV28 and TRBJ2-2, reads DVKVTQSSRYLVKRTGEKVFLECVQDMDHENMFWYRQDPGLGLRLIYFSYDVKMKEKGDIPEGYSVSREKKERFSLILESASTNQTSMYLCASSSPPRNTGELFFGEGSRLTVL.